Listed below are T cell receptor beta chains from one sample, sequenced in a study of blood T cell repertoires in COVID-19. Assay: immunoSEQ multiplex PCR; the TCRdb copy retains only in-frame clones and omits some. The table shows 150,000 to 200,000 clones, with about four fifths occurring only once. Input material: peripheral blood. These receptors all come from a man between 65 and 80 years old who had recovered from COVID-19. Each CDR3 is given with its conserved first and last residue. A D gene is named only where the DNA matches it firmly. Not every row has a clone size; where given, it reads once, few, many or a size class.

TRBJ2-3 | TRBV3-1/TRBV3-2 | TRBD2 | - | TGTGCCAGCAGCCACCCTACTAGCGGGGTTCGCACAGATACGCAGTATTTT | CASSHPTSGVRTDTQYF
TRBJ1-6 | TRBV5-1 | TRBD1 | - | TGCGCCAGCAGCGACGACAGGGTTAGGGCCCTCCACTTT | CASSDDRVRALHF
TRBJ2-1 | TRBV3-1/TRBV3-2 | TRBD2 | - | TGTGCCAGCAGCCATCTAGCGGGAGGCACCTACAATGAGCAGTTCTTC | CASSHLAGGTYNEQFF
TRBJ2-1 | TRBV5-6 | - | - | TGTGCCAGCAGCTTGGAACGGGAGCTGGGTGAGCAGTTCTTC | CASSLERELGEQFF
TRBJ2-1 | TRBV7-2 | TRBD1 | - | TGTGCCAGCAGCATCCGACAGGGGGCCAATGAGCAGTTCTTC | CASSIRQGANEQFF
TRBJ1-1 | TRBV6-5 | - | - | TGTGCCAGCAGTTACTCGAGTAACAGGAGGAACACTGAAGCTTTCTTT | CASSYSSNRRNTEAFF
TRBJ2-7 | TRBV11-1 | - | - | TGTGCCAGCAAGCGGACTGGCGGGGCTGGCGAGCAGTACTTC | CASKRTGGAGEQYF
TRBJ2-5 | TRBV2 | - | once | TGTGCCAGCAGTGGGGACTTACACCAAGAGACCCAGTACTTC | CASSGDLHQETQYF
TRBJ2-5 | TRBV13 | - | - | TGTGCCAGCAGCTCCCGAAGAGGGGGACAAAACCAAGAGACCCAGTACTTC | CASSSRRGGQNQETQYF
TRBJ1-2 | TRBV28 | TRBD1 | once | TGTGCCAGCAGTTCGGGACAGGCGCATTATGGCTACACCTTC | CASSSGQAHYGYTF
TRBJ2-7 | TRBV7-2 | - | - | TGTGCCAGCAGCTTAGGTCCAGGGCATAGCGAGCAGTACTTC | CASSLGPGHSEQYF
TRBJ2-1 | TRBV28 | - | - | TGTGCCAGCAGTTTAGGCGGGGTCAATGAGCAGTTCTTC | CASSLGGVNEQFF
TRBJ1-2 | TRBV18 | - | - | TGTGCCAGCTCACCAAACAGGGTTGGAAACTATGGCTACACCTTC | CASSPNRVGNYGYTF
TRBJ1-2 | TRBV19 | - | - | TGTGCCAGTAGTCCCGTGGCGGCCTATGGCTACACCTTC | CASSPVAAYGYTF
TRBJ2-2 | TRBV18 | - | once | TGTGCCAGCTCACCACCGGGCAACACCGGGGAGCTGTTTTTT | CASSPPGNTGELFF
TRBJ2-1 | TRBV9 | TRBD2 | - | TGTGCCAGCAGCAGCAGCGGGAACGCCTACAATGAGCAGTTCTTC | CASSSSGNAYNEQFF
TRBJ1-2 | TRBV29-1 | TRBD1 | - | TGCAGCGTTGAAGGGAGCAAAGACAGGGGACTATATGGCTACACCTTC | CSVEGSKDRGLYGYTF
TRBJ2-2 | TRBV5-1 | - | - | TGCGCCAGCAGCCCCCTAGGAAACACCGGGGAGCTGTTTTTT | CASSPLGNTGELFF
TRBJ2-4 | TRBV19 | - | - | TGTGCCAGTAGTTCGACGGCGGGGCCCAAAAACATTCAGTACTTC | CASSSTAGPKNIQYF
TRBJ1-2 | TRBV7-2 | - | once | TGTGCCAGCAGCCCTACACAGGGTCAATATGGCTACACCTTC | CASSPTQGQYGYTF
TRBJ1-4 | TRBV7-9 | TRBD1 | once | TGTGCCAGCAGCCCCCTCGGGTCCCGGGACAGGGGCAACGAAAAACTGTTTTTT | CASSPLGSRDRGNEKLFF
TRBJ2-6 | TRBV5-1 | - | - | TGCGCCAGCAGCTTGGGGCCAGGGGCAGCTGGGGCCAACGTCCTGACTTTC | CASSLGPGAAGANVLTF
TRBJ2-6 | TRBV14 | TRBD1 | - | TGTGCCAGCAGCCTTTGGACAGGGGGAAGATCTGGGGCCAACGTCCTGACTTTC | CASSLWTGGRSGANVLTF